This T cell receptor beta chain was retrieved from a study of early stage breast cancer tumors. Across the study: About 70% of the 16 invasive tumors were ER+, PR+ and HER2-. Each sample averaged about 9.4-fold read coverage.

A remark on this clone: Its target is unknown.

Study-wide findings and caveats: In about 85% of the 16 patients, blood comparison separated tumor from normal breast.

Looked up from germline, CDR1 is SGHVS and CDR2 is FNYEAQ. V was pared by 3 bases and J by 6 bases, with 5 bases of the junction left unmatched. This CDR3 has 16 amino acids. Blood replicates held 0.5 ug DNA, tumor or normal breast roughly 1.5 ug, two each. Some clones are missing from TCRdb's copy, which holds only in-frame ones; the method was immunoSEQ multiplex PCR. The sample lists approximately 52,000 clones, 65% to 90% occurring once. V and J are TRBV7-6 and TRBJ2-3; 14 nucleotides align to TRBD2. The specimen was blood. The TCR originated in a person aged 45-60 years with breast cancer. This CDR3 is CASSLGLAGVFDTQYF. The CDR3 nucleotides read TGTGCCAGCAGCTTGGGACTAGCGGGGGTCTTTGATACGCAGTATTTT.